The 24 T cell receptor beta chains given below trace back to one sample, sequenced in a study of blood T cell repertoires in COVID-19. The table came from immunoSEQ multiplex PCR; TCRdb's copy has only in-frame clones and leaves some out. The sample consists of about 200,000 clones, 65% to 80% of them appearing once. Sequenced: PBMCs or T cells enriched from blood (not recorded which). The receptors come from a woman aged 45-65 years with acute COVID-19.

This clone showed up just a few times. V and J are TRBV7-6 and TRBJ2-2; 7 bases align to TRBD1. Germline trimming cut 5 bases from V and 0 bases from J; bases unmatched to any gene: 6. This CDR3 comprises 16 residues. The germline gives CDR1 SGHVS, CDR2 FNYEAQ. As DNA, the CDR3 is TGTGCCAGCAGCCCGGGACAGAGTCCGAACACCGGGGAGCTGTTTTTT. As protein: CASSPGQSPNTGELFF.

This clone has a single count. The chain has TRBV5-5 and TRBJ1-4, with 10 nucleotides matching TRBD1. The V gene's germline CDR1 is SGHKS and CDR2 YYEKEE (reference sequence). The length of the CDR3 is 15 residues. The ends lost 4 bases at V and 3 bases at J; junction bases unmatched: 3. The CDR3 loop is CASSPGQGANEKLFF. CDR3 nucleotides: TGTGCCAGCAGCCCCGGACAGGGGGCTAATGAAAAACTGTTTTTT.

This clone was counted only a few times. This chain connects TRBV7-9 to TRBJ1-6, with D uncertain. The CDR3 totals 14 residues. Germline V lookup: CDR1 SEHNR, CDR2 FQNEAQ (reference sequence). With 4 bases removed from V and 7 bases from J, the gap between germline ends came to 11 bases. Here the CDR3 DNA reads TGTGCCAGCAGCTCAACTCTAAACAATTCACCCCTCCACTTT. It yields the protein CASSSTLNNSPLHF.

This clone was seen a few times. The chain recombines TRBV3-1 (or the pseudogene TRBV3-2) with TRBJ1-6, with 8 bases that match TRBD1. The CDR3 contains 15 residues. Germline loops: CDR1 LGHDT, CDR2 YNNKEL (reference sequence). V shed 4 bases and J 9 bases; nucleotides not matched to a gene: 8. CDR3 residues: CASSPQSRGPSPLHF. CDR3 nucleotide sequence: TGTGCCAGCAGCCCCCAGAGCAGGGGGCCTTCACCCCTCCACTTT.

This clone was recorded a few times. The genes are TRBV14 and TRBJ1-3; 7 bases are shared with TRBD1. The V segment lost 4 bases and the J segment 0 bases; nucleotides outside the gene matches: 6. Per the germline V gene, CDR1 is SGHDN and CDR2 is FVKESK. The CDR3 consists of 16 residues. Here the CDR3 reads CASSPRSGGSGNTIYF. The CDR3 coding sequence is TGTGCCAGCAGCCCCCGGTCAGGGGGCTCTGGAAACACCATATATTTT.

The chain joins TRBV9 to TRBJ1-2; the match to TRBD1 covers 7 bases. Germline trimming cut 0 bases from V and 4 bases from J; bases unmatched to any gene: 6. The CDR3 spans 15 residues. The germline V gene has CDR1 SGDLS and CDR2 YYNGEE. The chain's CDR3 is CASSVDLGGSYGYTF. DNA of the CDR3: TGTGCCAGCAGCGTAGATCTAGGGGGCAGCTATGGCTACACCTTC. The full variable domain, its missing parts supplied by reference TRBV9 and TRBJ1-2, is DSGVTQTPKHLITATGQRVTLRCSPRSGDLSVYWYQQSLDQGLQFLIQYYNGEERAKGNILERFSAQQFPDLHSELNLSSLELGDSALYFCASSVDLGGSYGYTFGSGTRLTVV.

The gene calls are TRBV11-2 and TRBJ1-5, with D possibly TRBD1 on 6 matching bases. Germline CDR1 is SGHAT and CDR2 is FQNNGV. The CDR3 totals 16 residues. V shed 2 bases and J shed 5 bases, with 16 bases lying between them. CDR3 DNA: TGTGCCAGCAGCTTATTACCGGCACAGGGCCATCAGCCCCAGCATTTT. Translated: CASSLLPAQGHQPQHF.

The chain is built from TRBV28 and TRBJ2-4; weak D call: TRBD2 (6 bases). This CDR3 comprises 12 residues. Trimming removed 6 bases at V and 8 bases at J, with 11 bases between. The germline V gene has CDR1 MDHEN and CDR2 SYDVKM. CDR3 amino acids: CASRAGLDIQYF. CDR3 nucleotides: TGTGCCAGCAGGGCGGGACTCGACATTCAGTACTTC.

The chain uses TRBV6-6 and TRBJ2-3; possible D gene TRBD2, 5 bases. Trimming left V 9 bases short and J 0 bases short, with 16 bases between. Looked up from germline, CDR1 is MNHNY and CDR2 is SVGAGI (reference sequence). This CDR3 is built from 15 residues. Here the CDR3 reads CASRYGGSSTDTQYF. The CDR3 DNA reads TGTGCCAGTAGGTACGGCGGGTCAAGCACAGATACGCAGTATTTT.

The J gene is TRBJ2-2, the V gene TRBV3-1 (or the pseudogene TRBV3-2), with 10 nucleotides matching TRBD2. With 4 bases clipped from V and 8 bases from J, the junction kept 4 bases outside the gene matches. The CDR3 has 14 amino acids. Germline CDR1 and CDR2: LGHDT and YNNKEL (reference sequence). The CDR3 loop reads CASSPRTSGGELFF. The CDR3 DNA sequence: TGTGCCAGCAGCCCCCGGACTAGCGGAGGGGAGCTGTTTTTT.

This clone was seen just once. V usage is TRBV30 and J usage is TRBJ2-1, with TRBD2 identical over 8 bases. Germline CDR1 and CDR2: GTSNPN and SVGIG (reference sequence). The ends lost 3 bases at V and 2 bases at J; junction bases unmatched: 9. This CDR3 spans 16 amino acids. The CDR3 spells CAWRIGGASPYNEQFF. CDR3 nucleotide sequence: TGTGCCTGGAGAATCGGGGGGGCTTCCCCCTACAATGAGCAGTTCTTC.

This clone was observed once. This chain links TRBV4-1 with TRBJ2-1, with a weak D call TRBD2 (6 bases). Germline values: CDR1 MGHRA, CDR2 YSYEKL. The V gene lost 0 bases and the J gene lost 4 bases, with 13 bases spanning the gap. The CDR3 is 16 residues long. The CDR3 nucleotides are TGCGCCAGCAGCCAAGAGGGCGGGGTAGTATACAATGAGCAGTTCTTC. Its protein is CASSQEGGVVYNEQFF.

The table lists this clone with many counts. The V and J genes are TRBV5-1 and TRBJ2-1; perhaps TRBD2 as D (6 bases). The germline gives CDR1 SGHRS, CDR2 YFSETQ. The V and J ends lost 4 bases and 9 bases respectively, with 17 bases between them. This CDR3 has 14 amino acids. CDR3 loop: CASSPGLPAGEQFF. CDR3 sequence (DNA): TGCGCCAGCAGCCCGGGACTGCCCGCGGGTGAGCAGTTCTTC.

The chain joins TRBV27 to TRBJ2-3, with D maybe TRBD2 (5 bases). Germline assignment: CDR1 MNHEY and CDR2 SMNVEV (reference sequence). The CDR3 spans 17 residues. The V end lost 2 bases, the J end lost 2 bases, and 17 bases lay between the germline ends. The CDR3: CASSLKGSVSFTDTQYF. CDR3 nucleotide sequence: TGTGCCAGCAGTTTAAAGGGTAGCGTTTCCTTCACAGATACGCAGTATTTT.

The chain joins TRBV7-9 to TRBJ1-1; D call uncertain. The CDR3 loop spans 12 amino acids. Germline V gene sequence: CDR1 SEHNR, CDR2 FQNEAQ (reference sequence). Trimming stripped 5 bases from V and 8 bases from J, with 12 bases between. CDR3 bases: TGTGCCAGCAGCCCTTCGGTCTCGGAAGCTTTCTTT. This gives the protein CASSPSVSEAFF.

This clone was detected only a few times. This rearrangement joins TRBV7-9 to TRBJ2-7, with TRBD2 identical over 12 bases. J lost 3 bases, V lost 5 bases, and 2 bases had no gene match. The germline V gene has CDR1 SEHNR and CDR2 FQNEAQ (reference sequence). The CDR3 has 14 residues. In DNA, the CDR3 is TGTGCCAGCAGCCCGGGACTAGCGGGCTACGAGCAGTACGTC. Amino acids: CASSPGLAGYEQYV.

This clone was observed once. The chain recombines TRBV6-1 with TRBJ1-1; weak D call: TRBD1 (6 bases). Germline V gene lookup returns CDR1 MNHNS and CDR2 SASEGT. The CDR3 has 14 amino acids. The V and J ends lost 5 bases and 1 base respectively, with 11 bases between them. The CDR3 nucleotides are TGTGCCAGCAGTCGTCAGACAGGGAACACTGAAGCTTTCTTT. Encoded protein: CASSRQTGNTEAFF.

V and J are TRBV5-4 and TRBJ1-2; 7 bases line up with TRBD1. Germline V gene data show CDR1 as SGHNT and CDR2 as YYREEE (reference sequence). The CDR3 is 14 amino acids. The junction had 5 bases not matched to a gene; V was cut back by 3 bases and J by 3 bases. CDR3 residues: CASSSTGNHYGYTF. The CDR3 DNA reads TGTGCCAGCAGCTCGACAGGGAACCACTATGGCTACACCTTC.

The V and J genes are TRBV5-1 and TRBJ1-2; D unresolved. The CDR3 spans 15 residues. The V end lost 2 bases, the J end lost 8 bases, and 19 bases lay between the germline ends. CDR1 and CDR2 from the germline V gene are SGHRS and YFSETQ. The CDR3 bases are TGCGCCAGCAGCTTCGAGGCCAGCGACTCCTGGGGCTACACCTTC. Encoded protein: CASSFEASDSWGYTF.

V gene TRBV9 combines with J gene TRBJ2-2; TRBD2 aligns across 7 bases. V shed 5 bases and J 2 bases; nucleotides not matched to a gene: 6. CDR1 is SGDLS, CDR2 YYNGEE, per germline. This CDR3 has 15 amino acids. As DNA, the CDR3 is TGTGCCAGCAGTCGAGGCGGGGGAAACACCGGGGAGCTGTTTTTT. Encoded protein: CASSRGGGNTGELFF.

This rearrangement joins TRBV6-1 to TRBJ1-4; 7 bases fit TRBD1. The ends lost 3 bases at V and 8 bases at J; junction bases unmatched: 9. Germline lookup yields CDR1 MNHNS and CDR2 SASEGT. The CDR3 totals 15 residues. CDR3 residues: CASSESRGLGEKLFF. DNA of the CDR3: TGTGCCAGCAGTGAGAGTAGGGGGCTGGGAGAAAAACTGTTTTTT.

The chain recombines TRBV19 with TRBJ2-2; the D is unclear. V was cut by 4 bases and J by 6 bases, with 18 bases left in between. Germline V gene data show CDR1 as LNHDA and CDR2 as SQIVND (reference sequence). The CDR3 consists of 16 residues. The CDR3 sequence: CASSRVGESLPGELFF. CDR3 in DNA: TGTGCCAGTAGTAGGGTGGGCGAAAGTTTGCCCGGGGAGCTGTTTTTT.

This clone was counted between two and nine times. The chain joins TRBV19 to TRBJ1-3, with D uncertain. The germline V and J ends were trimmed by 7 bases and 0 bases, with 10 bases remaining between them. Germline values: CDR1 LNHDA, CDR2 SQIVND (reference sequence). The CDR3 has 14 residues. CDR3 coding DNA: TGTGCCAGTACCCGCGCCTCCTCTGGAAACACCATATATTTT. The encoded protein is CASTRASSGNTIYF.

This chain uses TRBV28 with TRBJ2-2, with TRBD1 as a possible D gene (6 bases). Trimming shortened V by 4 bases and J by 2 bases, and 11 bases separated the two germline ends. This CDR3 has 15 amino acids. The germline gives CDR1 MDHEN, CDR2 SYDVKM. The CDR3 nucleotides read TGTGCCAGCAGTTCCGGACAGTTTAACACCGGGGAGCTGTTTTTT. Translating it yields CASSSGQFNTGELFF.